The clone carrying this T cell receptor beta chain was counted ten times or more. Molecular barcoded adaptors covering alpha/delta and beta/gamma chains were used on roughly 370 ng RNA. TCRdb passed the reads through MiXCR, listing each CDR3 protein once. The sample consists of some 120,000 distinct CDR3 sequences, 10% to 15% of them appearing once. This record belongs to a study of read filtering for tumor transcriptome and immune sequencing. CDR1 and CDR2 (germline): SGDLS, YYNGEE. V shed 6 bases and J 4 bases; nucleotides not matched to a gene: 16. The CDR3 has 17 amino acids. The chain couples TRBV9 to TRBJ2-1, with 7 positions matching TRBD2. The sequence derives from a donor at least 40 years old with multiple myeloma. The sequenced sample consisted of a population of CD138-negative cells sorted from bone marrow. The CDR3 region is CASIPTGREPTYNEQFF. CDR3 DNA sequence: TGTGCCAGCATCCCCACCGGGCGGGAGCCTACTTACAATGAGCAGTTCTTC.